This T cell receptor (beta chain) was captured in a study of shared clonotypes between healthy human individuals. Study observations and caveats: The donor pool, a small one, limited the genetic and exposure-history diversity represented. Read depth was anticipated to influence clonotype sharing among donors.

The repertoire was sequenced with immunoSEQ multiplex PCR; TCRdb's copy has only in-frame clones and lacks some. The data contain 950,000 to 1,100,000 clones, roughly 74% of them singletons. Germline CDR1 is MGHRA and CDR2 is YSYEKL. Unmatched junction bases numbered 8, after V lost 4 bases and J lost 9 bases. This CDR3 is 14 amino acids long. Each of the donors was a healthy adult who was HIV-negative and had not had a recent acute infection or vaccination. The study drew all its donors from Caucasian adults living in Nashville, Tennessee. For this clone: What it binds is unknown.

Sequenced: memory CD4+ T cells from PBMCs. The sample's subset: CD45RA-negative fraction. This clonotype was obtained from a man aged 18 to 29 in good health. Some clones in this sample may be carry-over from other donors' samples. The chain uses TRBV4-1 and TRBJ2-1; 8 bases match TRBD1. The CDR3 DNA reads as TGCGCCAGCAGCCCGCAGGGGGCGTCAGGTGAGCAGTTCTTC. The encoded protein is CASSPQGASGEQFF.